This record covers a single T cell receptor beta chain. The Seattle patients, enrolled during active infection, were followed longitudinally. This entry is derived from a study of blood T cell repertoires in COVID-19. Authors' processing steps: Quantification of nucleated cells was approximated via reference gene primer amplification. Clones were read by immunoSEQ multiplex PCR, and TCRdb kept only the in-frame ones, dropping some. The V and J calls and clone size are taken from that table; D and trimming were inferred from the DNA. The repertoire holds about 250,000 clones, with approximately 85% as singletons. The CDR3 loop spans 13 amino acids. Looked up from germline, CDR1 is SNHLY and CDR2 is FYNNEI. With 6 bases clipped from V and 5 bases from J, the junction kept 7 bases outside the gene matches.

This chain links TRBV2 with TRBJ2-7; 7 bases map to TRBD1. The clonotype originates from a man aged 50-59 years with COVID-19, enrolled during active disease. The sequencing sample was made of peripheral blood. The CDR3 region has the DNA TGTGCCAGCAGCAGACAGGGCGGGCACGAGCAGTACTTC. Protein sequence: CASSRQGGHEQYF. Based on the CDR3 plus reference TRBV2 and TRBJ2-7, the full variable domain is EPEVTQTPSHQVTQMGQEVILRCVPISNHLYFYWYRQILGQKVEFLVSFYNNEISEKSEIFDDQFSVERPDGSNFTLKIRSTKLEDSAMYFCASSRQGGHEQYFGPGTRLTVT.